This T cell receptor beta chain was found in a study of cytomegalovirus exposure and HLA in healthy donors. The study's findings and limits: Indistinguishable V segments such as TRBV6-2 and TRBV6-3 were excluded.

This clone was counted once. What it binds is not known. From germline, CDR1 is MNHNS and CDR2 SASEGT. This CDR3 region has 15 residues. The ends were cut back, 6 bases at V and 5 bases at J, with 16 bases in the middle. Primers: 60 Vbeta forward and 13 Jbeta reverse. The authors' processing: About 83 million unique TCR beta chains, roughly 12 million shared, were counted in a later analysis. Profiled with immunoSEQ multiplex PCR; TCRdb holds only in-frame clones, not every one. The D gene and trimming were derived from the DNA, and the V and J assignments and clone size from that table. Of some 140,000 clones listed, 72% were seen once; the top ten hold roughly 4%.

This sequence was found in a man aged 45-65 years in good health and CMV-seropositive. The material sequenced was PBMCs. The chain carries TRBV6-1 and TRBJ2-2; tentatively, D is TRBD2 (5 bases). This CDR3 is CASSPLRTGTGELFF. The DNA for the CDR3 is TGTGCCAGCAGCCCGCTCCGGACTGGGACCGGGGAGCTGTTTTTT.